The 2 T cell receptor beta chains reported below all come from one sample, sequenced in a study of human T cells and chemical hapten exposure. TCRdb reprocessed the RACE reads with MiXCR, giving one entry per CDR3 protein. The sample carries approximately 400,000 distinct CDR3 sequences, approximately 4.4% recorded once. The time point was: patch test 1, 2 weeks after DPC sensitization. Described treatment: therapeutic diphenylcyclopropenone sensitization with weekly scalp DPC. Sequenced material: whole blood, taken in connection with sensitization to the hapten diphenylcyclopropenone (DPC). These receptors were collected from a woman aged 45-65 years with alopecia areata. Some clones in this sample may be carry-over from other donors' samples.

This clonotype was observed a handful of times. The chain has TRBV30 and TRBJ2-1; 9 positions match TRBD2. The CDR3 extends over 15 amino acids. Germline trimming cut 2 bases from V and 8 bases from J; bases unmatched to any gene: 10. From germline, CDR1 is GTSNPN and CDR2 SVGIG (reference sequence). The CDR3 loop is CAWSTLAGFRDEQFF. CDR3 nucleotide sequence: TGTGCCTGGAGTACCCTAGCGGGATTCAGGGATGAGCAGTTCTTC.

In this sample, this clonotype turned up many times. The rearrangement uses TRBV10-3 and TRBJ1-1; D might be TRBD1 (6 bases). This CDR3 comprises 15 residues. Trimming pared 10 bases from V and 1 base from J, leaving 19 bases between. Germline V lookup: CDR1 ENHRY, CDR2 SYGVKD. The DNA for the CDR3 is TGTGCCACCTCAAATCCCCCGGGACAGAACACTGAAGCTTTCTTT. It is translated as CATSNPPGQNTEAFF.